Presented here are 9 T cell receptor beta chains from one specimen sequenced in a study of blood T cell repertoires in COVID-19 (dated by TCRdb to 2018 to 2021). Libraries were made using the immunoSEQ multiplex PCR assay. The table comes from immuneACCESS by way of TCRdb, which keeps in-frame sequences with V and J called. Part of the clones is missing from these tables; in studies checked, under half for an unresolved V gene and the rest for unknown reasons. The sample records 9,000 to 15,000 clones, roughly 87% of which are singletons. Roughly 45% of the sample belongs to the ten largest clones. The specimen was peripheral blood. The receptors derive from a man at least 80 years old with acute or convalescent COVID-19.

The rearrangement uses TRBV7-9 and TRBJ2-3; the D gene is possibly TRBD2 (5 bases). V lost 3 bases to trimming and J lost 0 bases, with 22 bases between them. This CDR3 comprises 19 residues. Looked up from germline, CDR1 is SEHNR and CDR2 is FQNEAQ (reference sequence). The CDR3 loop reads CASSFHRPGLGMSTDTQYF. The CDR3 DNA is TGTGCCAGCAGCTTCCATCGACCCGGACTGGGGATGAGCACAGATACGCAGTATTTT.

The rearrangement joins TRBV14 to TRBJ2-7; D possibly corresponds to TRBD1 (5 bases). This CDR3 spans 13 amino acids. Germline V lookup: CDR1 SGHDN, CDR2 FVKESK. V was trimmed by 4 bases and J by 2 bases, leaving 9 bases between them. The CDR3, as DNA: TGTGCCAGCAGCCCTCTGGGGCCCTACGAGCAGTACTTC. This encodes CASSPLGPYEQYF.

The rearrangement links TRBV13 to TRBJ2-3; the D gene is possibly TRBD2 (7 bases). The CDR3 spans 15 residues. The germline gives CDR1 PRHDT, CDR2 FYEKMQ (reference sequence). Trimming took 4 bases from V and 8 from J, leaving 19 bases between them. The CDR3 reads CASSSGLAGAPTQYF. In DNA form, the CDR3 reads TGTGCCAGCAGCTCGGGTCTGGCGGGGGCCCCTACGCAGTATTTT.

This chain uses TRBV7-6 with TRBJ2-7, with 9 positions matching TRBD1. The CDR3 runs to 16 residues. The germline gives CDR1 SGHVS, CDR2 FNYEAQ. V lost 5 bases to trimming and J lost 1 base; unmatched junction nucleotides: 9. For the CDR3, the DNA is TGTGCCAGCAGCCCAGGACACAGGGGGCGATCCTACGAGCAGTACTTC. It yields the protein CASSPGHRGRSYEQYF.

The chain carries TRBV2 and TRBJ2-1, with D tentatively TRBD2 (6 bases). The CDR3 loop spans 13 amino acids. Germline lookup yields CDR1 SNHLY and CDR2 FYNNEI. V shed 6 bases and J shed 4 bases, with 10 bases lying between them. The chain's CDR3 is CASRRDSYNEQFF. The CDR3 DNA follows: TGTGCCAGCAGACGGGACTCTTACAATGAGCAGTTCTTC.

The sample holds a few counts of this clone. Relative to the germline gene, one junction end is altered; a read error may explain this. The CDR3 sequence: CASNIASGGNEQFF. The CDR3 nucleotides are TGTGCCAGTAATATAGCTAGCGGGGGTAATGAGCAGTTCTTC. The rearrangement uses TRBV19 and TRBJ2-1; 10 nucleotides agree with TRBD2. The germline gives CDR1 LNHDA, CDR2 SQIVND (reference sequence). The length of the CDR3 is 14 residues.

The V call is TRBV21-1, the J call TRBJ2-7; TRBD1 was called by the table and not checked on the DNA. TRBV21-1 is designated a pseudogene. This CDR3 spans 14 amino acids. The CDR3 nucleotides read TGTGCCAGCAGCCCCCGGGACAGGGCTTGCGAGCAGTACTTC. As protein: CASSPRDRACEQYF.

The chain carries TRBV6-5 and TRBJ1-6; possibly TRBD1 for D (5 bases). The CDR3 runs 16 residues. Germline CDR1 MNHEY, CDR2 SVGAGI. The germline V and J ends were trimmed by 4 bases and 10 bases, with 20 bases remaining between them. For the CDR3, the DNA is TGTGCCAGCAGTTTCAAAGCCCCAGGGATGCAGTCACCCCTCCACTTT. Protein product: CASSFKAPGMQSPLHF.

The gene calls are TRBV7-8 and TRBJ1-4; 7 bases are shared with TRBD1. The CDR3 has 14 amino acids. CDR1 SGHVS and CDR2 FQNEAQ come from the germline V gene. The J segment lost 7 bases and the V segment lost 2 bases, leaving 4 bases of the junction unmatched. Here the CDR3 reads CASSLYRGTEKLFF. CDR3 DNA sequence: TGTGCCAGCAGCTTATACAGGGGAACTGAAAAACTGTTTTTT.